This T cell receptor (beta chain) was captured by sequencing in a study of T cells after yellow fever vaccination. The table lists this clonotype with a few counts. Its target is unknown. TCRdb passed the 5' RACE reads through MiXCR, listing each CDR3 protein once. Seen here are 280,000 or so distinct CDR3 sequences, 8.7% observed once, and the top ten hold approximately 3.3%. CDR1 SGHTA and CDR2 FQGNSA come from the germline V gene. Trimming took 2 bases from V and 2 from J, leaving 3 bases between them. This CDR3 region has 12 residues. Regarding the study as a whole: The appearance of a small share of clonotypes in both CD4 and CD8 compartments was observed.

This sequence joins TRBV7-2 and TRBJ1-1; D unresolved. The sequencing used CD4+ T cells sorted from PBMCs, collected 5 days after the yellow fever booster vaccination. This clonotype was sampled from a man aged 18 to 35 who received the YFV17D yellow fever vaccine. This CDR3 is CASSLYNTEAFF. The CDR3 region has the DNA TGTGCCAGCAGCTTATACAACACTGAAGCTTTCTTT.